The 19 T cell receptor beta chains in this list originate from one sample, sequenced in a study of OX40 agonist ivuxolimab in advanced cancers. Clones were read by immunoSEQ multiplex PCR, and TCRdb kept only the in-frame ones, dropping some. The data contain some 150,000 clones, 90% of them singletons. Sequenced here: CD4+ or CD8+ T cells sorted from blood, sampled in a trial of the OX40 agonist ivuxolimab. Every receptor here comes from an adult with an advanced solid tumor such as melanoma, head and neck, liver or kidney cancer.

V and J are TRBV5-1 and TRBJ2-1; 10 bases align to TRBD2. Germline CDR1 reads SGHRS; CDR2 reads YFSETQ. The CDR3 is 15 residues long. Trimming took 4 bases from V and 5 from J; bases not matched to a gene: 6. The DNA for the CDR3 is TGCGCCAGCAGCCGTGGACTAGCGGTTAACAATGAGCAGTTCTTC. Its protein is CASSRGLAVNNEQFF.

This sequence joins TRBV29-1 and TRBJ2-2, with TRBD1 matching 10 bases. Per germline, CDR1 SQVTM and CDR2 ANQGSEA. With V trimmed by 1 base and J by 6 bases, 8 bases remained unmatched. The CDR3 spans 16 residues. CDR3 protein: CSVEVPGQGSAGELFF. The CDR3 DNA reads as TGCAGCGTTGAAGTCCCGGGACAGGGGAGCGCCGGGGAGCTGTTTTTT.

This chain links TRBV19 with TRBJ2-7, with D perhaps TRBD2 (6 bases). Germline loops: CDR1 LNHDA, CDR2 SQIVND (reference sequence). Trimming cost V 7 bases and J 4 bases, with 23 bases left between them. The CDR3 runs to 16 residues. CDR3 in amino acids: CASTYRGGELLYEQYF. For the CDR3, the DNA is TGTGCCAGTACCTATCGAGGAGGGGAGCTCTTGTACGAGCAGTACTTC.

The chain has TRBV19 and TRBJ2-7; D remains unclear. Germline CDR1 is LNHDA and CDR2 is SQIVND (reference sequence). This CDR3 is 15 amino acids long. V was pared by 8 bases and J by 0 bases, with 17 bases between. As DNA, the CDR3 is TGTGCCAGTTCTGACATAGGCCTGAGCTCCTACGAGCAGTACTTC. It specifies CASSDIGLSSYEQYF.

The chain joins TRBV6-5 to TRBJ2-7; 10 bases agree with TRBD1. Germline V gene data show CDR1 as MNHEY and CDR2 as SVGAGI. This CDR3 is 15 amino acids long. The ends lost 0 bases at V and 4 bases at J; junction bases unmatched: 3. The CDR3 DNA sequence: TGTGCCAGCAGTTACTCCCCGGGACAGGGGTACGAGCAGTACTTC. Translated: CASSYSPGQGYEQYF.

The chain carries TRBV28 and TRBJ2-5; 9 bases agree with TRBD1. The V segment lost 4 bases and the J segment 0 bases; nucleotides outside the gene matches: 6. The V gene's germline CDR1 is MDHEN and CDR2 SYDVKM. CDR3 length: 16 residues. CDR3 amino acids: CASSSVDRGYQETQYF. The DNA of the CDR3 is TGTGCCAGCAGTTCGGTCGACAGGGGGTACCAAGAGACCCAGTACTTC.

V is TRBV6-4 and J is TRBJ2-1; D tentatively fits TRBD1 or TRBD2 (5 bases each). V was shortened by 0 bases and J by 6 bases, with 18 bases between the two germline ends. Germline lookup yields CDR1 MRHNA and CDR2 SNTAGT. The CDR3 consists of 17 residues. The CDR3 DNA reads TGTGCCAGCAGTGACTCGGGGTCGGGCAGGGAGTCCAATGAGCAGTTCTTC. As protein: CASSDSGSGRESNEQFF.

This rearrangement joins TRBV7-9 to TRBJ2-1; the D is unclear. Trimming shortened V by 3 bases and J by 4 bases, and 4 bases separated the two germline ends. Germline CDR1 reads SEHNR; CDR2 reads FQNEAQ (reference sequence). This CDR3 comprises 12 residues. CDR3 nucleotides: TGTGCCAGCAGCTTCAAATACAATGAGCAGTTCTTC. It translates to CASSFKYNEQFF.

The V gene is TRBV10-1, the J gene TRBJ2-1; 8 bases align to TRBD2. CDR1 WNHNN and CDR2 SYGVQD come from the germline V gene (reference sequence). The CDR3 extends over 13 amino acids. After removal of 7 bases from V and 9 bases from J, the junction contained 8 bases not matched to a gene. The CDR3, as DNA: TGCGCCAGCATGAGCGGGAGAGGGACTGAGCAGTTCTTC. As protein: CASMSGRGTEQFF.

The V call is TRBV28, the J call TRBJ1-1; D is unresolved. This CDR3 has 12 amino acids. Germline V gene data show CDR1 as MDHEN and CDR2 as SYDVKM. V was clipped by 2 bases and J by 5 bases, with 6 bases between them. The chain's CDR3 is CASSLRETEAFF. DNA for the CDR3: TGTGCCAGCAGTTTAAGGGAGACTGAAGCTTTCTTT.

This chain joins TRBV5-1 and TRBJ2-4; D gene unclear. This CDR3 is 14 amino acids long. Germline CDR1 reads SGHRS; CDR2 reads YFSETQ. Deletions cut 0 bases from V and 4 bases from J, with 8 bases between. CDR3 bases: TGCGCCAGCAGCTTGGACACCCTTAAAAACATTCAGTACTTC. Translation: CASSLDTLKNIQYF.

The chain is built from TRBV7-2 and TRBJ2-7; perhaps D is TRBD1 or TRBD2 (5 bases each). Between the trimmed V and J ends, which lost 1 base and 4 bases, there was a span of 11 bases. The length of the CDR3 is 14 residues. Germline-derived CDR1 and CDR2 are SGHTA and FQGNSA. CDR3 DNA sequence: TGTGCCAGCAGCTTAGGAGGGGTGAGTTACGAGCAGTACTTC. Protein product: CASSLGGVSYEQYF.

Written as DNA, the CDR3 is TGTGCCAGCAGCGAGAGCGGGGCTGACTACAATGAGCAGTTCTTC. As protein: CASSESGADYNEQFF. This chain connects TRBV9 to TRBJ2-1; 7 bases fit TRBD2. Trimming at V came to 3 bases and at J to 3 bases, leaving 6 bases not matched to a gene. This CDR3 has 15 residues. Germline V gene sequence: CDR1 SGDLS, CDR2 YYNGEE. The full variable domain, in which reference TRBV9 and TRBJ2-1 provide the parts outside the CDR3, is DSGVTQTPKHLITATGQRVTLRCSPRSGDLSVYWYQQSLDQGLQFLIQYYNGEERAKGNILERFSAQQFPDLHSELNLSSLELGDSALYFCASSESGADYNEQFFGPGTRLTVL.

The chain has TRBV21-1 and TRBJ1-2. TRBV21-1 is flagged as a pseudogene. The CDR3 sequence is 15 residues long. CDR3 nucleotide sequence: TGTGCCAGCAGCAAAGTAGAAAGGGAATACTATGGCTACACCTTC. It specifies CASSKVEREYYGYTF.

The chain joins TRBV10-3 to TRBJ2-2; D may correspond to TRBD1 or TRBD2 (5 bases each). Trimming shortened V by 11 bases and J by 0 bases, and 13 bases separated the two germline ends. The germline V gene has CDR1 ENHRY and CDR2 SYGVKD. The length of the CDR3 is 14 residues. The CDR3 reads CAVSGTANTGELFF. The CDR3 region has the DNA TGTGCCGTCTCCGGGACGGCGAACACCGGGGAGCTGTTTTTT.

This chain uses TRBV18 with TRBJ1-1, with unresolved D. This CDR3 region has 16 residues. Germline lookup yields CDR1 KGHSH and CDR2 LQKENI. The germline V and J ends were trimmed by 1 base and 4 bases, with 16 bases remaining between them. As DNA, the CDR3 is TGTGCCAGCTCACCACGGCGCCACCGGGAGGGCACTGAAGCTTTCTTT. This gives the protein CASSPRRHREGTEAFF.

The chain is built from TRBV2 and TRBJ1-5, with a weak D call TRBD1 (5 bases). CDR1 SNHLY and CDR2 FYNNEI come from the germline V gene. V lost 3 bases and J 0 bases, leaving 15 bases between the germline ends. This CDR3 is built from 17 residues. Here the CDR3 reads CASSEGVGGVSNQPQHF. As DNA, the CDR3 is TGTGCCAGCAGTGAGGGGGTTGGAGGTGTTAGCAATCAGCCCCAGCATTTT.

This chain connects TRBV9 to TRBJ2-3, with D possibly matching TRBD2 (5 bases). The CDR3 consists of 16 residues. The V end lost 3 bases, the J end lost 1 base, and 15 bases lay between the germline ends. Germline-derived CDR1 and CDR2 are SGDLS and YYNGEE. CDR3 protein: CASSAVDYYRTDTQYF. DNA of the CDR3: TGTGCCAGCAGCGCCGTTGACTACTACCGCACAGATACGCAGTATTTT. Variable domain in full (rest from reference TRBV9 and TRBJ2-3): DSGVTQTPKHLITATGQRVTLRCSPRSGDLSVYWYQQSLDQGLQFLIQYYNGEERAKGNILERFSAQQFPDLHSELNLSSLELGDSALYFCASSAVDYYRTDTQYFGPGTRLTVL.

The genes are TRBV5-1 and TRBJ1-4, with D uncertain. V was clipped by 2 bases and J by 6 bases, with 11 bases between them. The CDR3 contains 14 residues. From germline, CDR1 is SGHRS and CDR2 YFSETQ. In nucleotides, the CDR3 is TGCGCCAGCAGCTTTGTGGGGTTAGATGAAAAACTGTTTTTT. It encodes CASSFVGLDEKLFF. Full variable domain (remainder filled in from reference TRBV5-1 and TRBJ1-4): KAGVTQTPRYLIKTRGQQVTLSCSPISGHRSVSWYQQTPGQGLQFLFEYFSETQRNKGNFPGRFSGRQFSNSRSEMNVSTLELGDSALYLCASSFVGLDEKLFFGSGTQLSVL.